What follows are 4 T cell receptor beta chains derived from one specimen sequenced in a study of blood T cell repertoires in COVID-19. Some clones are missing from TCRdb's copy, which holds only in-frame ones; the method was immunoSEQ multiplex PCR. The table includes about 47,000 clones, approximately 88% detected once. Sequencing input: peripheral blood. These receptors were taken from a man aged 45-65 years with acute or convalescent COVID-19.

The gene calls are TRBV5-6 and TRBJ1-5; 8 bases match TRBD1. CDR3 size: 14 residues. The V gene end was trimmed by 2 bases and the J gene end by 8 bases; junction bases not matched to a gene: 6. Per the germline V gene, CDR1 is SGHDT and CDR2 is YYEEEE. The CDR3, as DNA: TGTGCCAGCAGCTTAGGACAGGGCATGAAGCCCCAGCATTTT. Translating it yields CASSLGQGMKPQHF.

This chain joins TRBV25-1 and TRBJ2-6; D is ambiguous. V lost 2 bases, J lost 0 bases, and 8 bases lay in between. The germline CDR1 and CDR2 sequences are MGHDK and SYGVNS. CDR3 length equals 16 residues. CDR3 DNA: TGTGCCAGCAGTGAAGCAGGCCCCTCTGGGGCCAACGTCCTGACTTTC. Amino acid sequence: CASSEAGPSGANVLTF.

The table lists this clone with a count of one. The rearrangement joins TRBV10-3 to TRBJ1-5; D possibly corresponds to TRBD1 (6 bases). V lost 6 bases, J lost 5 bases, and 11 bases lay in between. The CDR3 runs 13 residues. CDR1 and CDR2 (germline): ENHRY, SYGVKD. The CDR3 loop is CAIRAGVDQPQHF. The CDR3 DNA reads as TGTGCCATCAGGGCAGGGGTAGATCAGCCCCAGCATTTT.

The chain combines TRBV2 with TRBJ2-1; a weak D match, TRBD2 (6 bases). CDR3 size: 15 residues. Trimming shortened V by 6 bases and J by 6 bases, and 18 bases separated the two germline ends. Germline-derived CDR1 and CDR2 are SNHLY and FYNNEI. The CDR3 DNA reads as TGTGCCAGCAGCGCCTGGGTGCGGGATCTCAATGAGCAGTTCTTC. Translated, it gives CASSAWVRDLNEQFF.